These 30 T cell receptor beta chains share one sample of origin, sequenced in a study of identifying expanded T cells in peripheral blood. Measured with immunoSEQ multiplex PCR; TCRdb has only the in-frame clones, and not every one. The sample lists approximately 100,000 clones, about 83% seen once, with about 17% in the top ten. The sequenced sample consisted of blood. The origin of the receptors is a person aged 18 to 70 in good health.

The chain has TRBV28 and TRBJ1-5, with 8 positions matching TRBD1. The germline V gene encodes CDR1 MDHEN and CDR2 SYDVKM. There are 16 residues in the CDR3. Trimming took 5 bases from V and 1 from J; bases not matched to a gene: 7. This CDR3 reads CASSPPRQGSNQPQHF. CDR3 nucleotide sequence: TGTGCCAGCAGTCCGCCCAGACAGGGGAGCAATCAGCCCCAGCATTTT.

The chain has TRBV6-1 and TRBJ2-2; D could derive from TRBD1 or TRBD2 (5 bases each). CDR3 size: 15 residues. V was pared by 4 bases and J by 16 bases, with 25 bases between. The V gene's germline CDR1 is MNHNS and CDR2 SASEGT. The CDR3 protein is CASSALTPGQRRQFF. CDR3 coding DNA: TGTGCCAGCAGTGCCTTGACTCCGGGGCAGAGGAGGCAGTTTTTT.

This clone appeared a single time. This chain connects TRBV5-1 to TRBJ1-2; D not resolved. The CDR3 is made up of 15 amino acids. Germline CDR1 reads SGHRS; CDR2 reads YFSETQ. V was shortened by 4 bases and J by 5 bases, with 18 bases between the two germline ends. CDR3: CASSLGDVELYGYTF. CDR3 DNA: TGCGCCAGCAGCCTTGGGGATGTAGAGTTGTATGGCTACACCTTC.

The J gene is TRBJ2-7, the V gene TRBV11-2; D is tentatively TRBD1 or TRBD2 (5 bases each). The V end lost 6 bases, the J end lost 2 bases, and 14 bases lay between the germline ends. Germline V gene lookup returns CDR1 SGHAT and CDR2 FQNNGV. The CDR3 loop spans 14 amino acids. CDR3 DNA sequence: TGTGCCAGCAGTCCGGGCAGAGGGGCCTACGAGCAGTACTTC. It is translated as CASSPGRGAYEQYF.

The rearrangement joins TRBV5-1 to TRBJ2-3, with 7 bases identical to TRBD2. The CDR3 runs to 18 residues. The germline V gene encodes CDR1 SGHRS and CDR2 YFSETQ. J gave up 0 bases and V 5 bases, and 15 bases lay outside the gene matches. CDR3 sequence: CASSTWGISGSSTDTQYF. The CDR3 bases are TGCGCCAGCAGTACCTGGGGGATTAGCGGGTCTAGCACAGATACGCAGTATTTT.

The V call is TRBV2, the J call TRBJ1-6; TRBD1 matches at 8 bases. The CDR3 contains 16 residues. Germline-derived CDR1 and CDR2 are SNHLY and FYNNEI. Losses at the gene ends were 2 bases for V and 6 bases for J; bases not matched to a gene: 6. CDR3 DNA: TGTGCCAGCAGTGAACAGGGGGCGCAGGGTAATTCACCCCTCCACTTT. This codes for CASSEQGAQGNSPLHF.

Only one count was recorded for this clone. The CDR3 spells CASSPLHRGATDTQYF. For the CDR3, the DNA is TGTGCCAGCAGCCCATTACACAGGGGGGCCACAGATACGCAGTATTTT. J is TRBJ2-3 and V is TRBV7-2, with TRBD1 matching 8 bases. CDR3 size: 16 residues. V was clipped by 5 bases and J by 2 bases; unmatched bases: 9. Per germline, CDR1 SGHTA and CDR2 FQGNSA.

The chain has TRBV5-1 and TRBJ2-1; TRBD2 agrees at 8 bases. V lost 4 bases and J lost 7; bases outside the gene matches: 1. CDR1 is SGHRS, CDR2 YFSETQ, per germline. This CDR3 spans 12 amino acids. CDR3 amino acids: CASSPGGNEQFF. The CDR3 bases are TGCGCCAGCAGCCCGGGGGGGAATGAGCAGTTCTTC.

The chain has TRBV6-5 and TRBJ2-3; D possibly matches TRBD1 or TRBD2 (5 bases each). Per germline, CDR1 MNHEY and CDR2 SVGAGI. Trimming removed 3 bases at V and 0 bases at J, with 10 bases between. The CDR3 sequence is 15 residues long. In DNA form, the CDR3 reads TGTGCCAGCAGTTATGGGGGTGGGAGCACAGATACGCAGTATTTT. It codes for CASSYGGGSTDTQYF.

As concerns this clone: The same CDR3 is also encoded by other DNA sequences in this sample. V and J are TRBV6-1 and TRBJ1-2, with 7 positions matching TRBD1. CDR3 size: 13 residues. Germline CDR1 and CDR2: MNHNS and SASEGT. V shed 6 bases and J 5 bases; nucleotides not matched to a gene: 6. The CDR3 loop reads CASRAGTDYGYTF. CDR3 DNA: TGTGCCAGCAGAGCCGGGACAGATTATGGCTACACCTTC.

The rearrangement joins TRBV13 to TRBJ2-7; 12 bases fit TRBD1. V gave up 5 bases and J gave up 5 bases; unmatched junction bases: 4. Germline values: CDR1 PRHDT, CDR2 FYEKMQ (reference sequence). The CDR3 spans 14 residues. The CDR3, as DNA: TGTGCCAGCAGCCCCGGGACAGGGGGCAACGAGCAGTACTTC. Translated: CASSPGTGGNEQYF.

J is TRBJ2-5 and V is TRBV7-2; possible D gene TRBD2, 6 bases. The CDR3 consists of 14 residues. Germline loops: CDR1 SGHTA, CDR2 FQGNSA. Trimming stripped 5 bases from V and 4 bases from J, with 14 bases between. The CDR3 DNA reads as TGTGCCAGCAGCCCTGAGATGGGGGGAGAGACCCAGTACTTC. This codes for CASSPEMGGETQYF.

The chain joins TRBV30 to TRBJ2-7; TRBD1 matches at 7 bases. The germline gives CDR1 GTSNPN, CDR2 SVGIG (reference sequence). This CDR3 contains 12 residues. Trimming took 4 bases from V and 3 from J; bases not matched to a gene: 3. The CDR3 bases are TGTGCCTGGACCTCAGGGGGCTACGAGCAGTACTTC. It codes for CAWTSGGYEQYF.

V usage is TRBV5-5 and J usage is TRBJ1-3; 7 nucleotides match TRBD1. With V trimmed by 4 bases and J by 6 bases, 10 bases remained unmatched. Germline V gene sequence: CDR1 SGHKS, CDR2 YYEKEE (reference sequence). This CDR3 is built from 15 residues. The CDR3 protein is CASSDPRQGENTIYF. As DNA, the CDR3 is TGTGCCAGCAGCGATCCGAGACAGGGCGAAAACACCATATATTTT.

The V call is TRBV19, the J call TRBJ2-1, with 7 bases that match TRBD1. CDR3 length: 15 amino acids. J was trimmed by 0 bases and V by 5 bases; bases with no gene match: 4. Germline CDR1 LNHDA, CDR2 SQIVND (reference sequence). The CDR3 here is CASSEGQSSYNEQFF. CDR3 DNA: TGTGCCAGTAGTGAGGGACAGAGCTCCTACAATGAGCAGTTCTTC.

This chain joins TRBV28 and TRBJ2-5; D unclear. Between the trimmed V and J ends, which lost 7 bases and 3 bases, there was a span of 15 bases. This CDR3 has 14 amino acids. Germline values: CDR1 MDHEN, CDR2 SYDVKM. DNA for the CDR3: TGTGCCAGCACAGTTACATGGTTAAAAGAGACCCAGTACTTC. Translating it yields CASTVTWLKETQYF. The entire variable domain, with the rest obtained from reference TRBV28 and TRBJ2-5, is as follows: DVKVTQSSRYLVKRTGEKVFLECVQDMDHENMFWYRQDPGLGLRLIYFSYDVKMKEKGDIPEGYSVSREKKERFSLILESASTNQTSMYLCASTVTWLKETQYFGPGTRLLVL.

J is TRBJ1-6 and V is TRBV11-1; no reliable D call. Germline V lookup: CDR1 SGHAT, CDR2 FQDESV (reference sequence). The V end lost 2 bases, the J end lost 9 bases, and 14 bases lay between the germline ends. The CDR3 covers 15 residues. The CDR3 region is CASSLSMGKSSPLHF. The CDR3 DNA reads as TGTGCCAGCAGCTTATCAATGGGAAAGAGTTCACCCCTCCACTTT.

The chain links TRBV10-2 to TRBJ2-3; 14 nucleotides align to TRBD2. Germline CDR1 and CDR2: WSHSY and SAAADI. This CDR3 is built from 15 residues. Trimming removed 9 bases from V and 1 base from J; junction bases left unmatched: 3. DNA of the CDR3: TGCGCCAGTCGGACTAGCGGGGGGCGCACAGATACGCAGTATTTT. This sequence encodes CASRTSGGRTDTQYF.

The rearrangement uses TRBV4-2 and TRBJ2-3; D tentatively reads TRBD1 or TRBD2 (5 bases each). V dropped 0 bases and J dropped 2 bases, with 9 bases sitting between them. The length of the CDR3 is 15 residues. CDR1 and CDR2 from the germline V gene are LGHNA and YNFKEQ. The DNA for the CDR3 is TGTGCCAGCAGCCAAGAGGTCGGGACCACAGATACGCAGTATTTT. Amino acid sequence: CASSQEVGTTDTQYF.

V gene TRBV5-1 combines with J gene TRBJ1-3; D call uncertain. This CDR3 region has 13 residues. Germline assignment: CDR1 SGHRS and CDR2 YFSETQ. V was trimmed by 3 bases and J by 3 bases, leaving 7 bases between them. The CDR3 reads CASSSEVGNTIYF. CDR3 nucleotide sequence: TGCGCCAGCAGCTCCGAAGTTGGAAACACCATATATTTT.

The chain links TRBV29-1 to TRBJ2-5; 7 bases match TRBD1. The CDR3 runs 19 residues. V lost 0 bases to trimming and J lost 1 base; unmatched junction nucleotides: 17. Germline V gene lookup returns CDR1 SQVTM and CDR2 ANQGSEA. In DNA form, the CDR3 reads TGCAGCGTTGAAGATCTTTATGGAAGGGGGCCCGTTGGCCAAGAGACCCAGTACTTC. Amino acids: CSVEDLYGRGPVGQETQYF.

The sample holds one count of this clone. The chain employs TRBV7-8 and TRBJ2-3; a possible D gene is TRBD2 (5 bases). The CDR3 length is 16 residues. Between the trimmed V and J ends, which lost 4 bases and 0 bases, there was a span of 14 bases. Germline V CDR1 and CDR2: SGHVS, FQNEAQ. CDR3 in amino acids: CASSSGRLSSTDTQYF. DNA of the CDR3: TGTGCCAGCAGCTCTGGGAGATTATCTAGCACAGATACGCAGTATTTT.

The chain is built from TRBV10-3 and TRBJ1-2; no firm D call. V lost 0 bases to trimming and J lost 3 bases, with 11 bases between them. The CDR3 spans 15 residues. The germline CDR1 and CDR2 sequences are ENHRY and SYGVKD. DNA for the CDR3: TGTGCCATCAGTGAGTCCTTTTCGCGCCACTATGGCTACACCTTC. It specifies CAISESFSRHYGYTF.

This clone was recorded once. V gene TRBV7-2 combines with J gene TRBJ2-1; the D gene could be TRBD1 or TRBD2 (5 bases each). Germline V gene sequence: CDR1 SGHTA, CDR2 FQGNSA. Trimming removed 5 bases at V and 3 bases at J, with 17 bases between. CDR3 length: 16 amino acids. CDR3 nucleotide sequence: TGTGCCAGCAGCCATACGAGGGGATTTGGCTACAATGAGCAGTTCTTC. This sequence encodes CASSHTRGFGYNEQFF.

This clone was detected only once. The chain has TRBV18 and TRBJ2-5; 7 nucleotides align to TRBD2. J was trimmed by 9 bases and V by 1 base; bases with no gene match: 8. The V gene's germline CDR1 is KGHSH and CDR2 LQKENI. The CDR3 totals 14 residues. The CDR3 DNA reads TGTGCCAGCTCACCACAGATACGGGGGGAGGCCCAGTACTTC. It codes for CASSPQIRGEAQYF.

V gene TRBV4-1 combines with J gene TRBJ2-2; unclear D gene. CDR1 MGHRA and CDR2 YSYEKL come from the germline V gene. Trimming removed 0 bases from V and 3 bases from J, with 2 bases in between. CDR3 length: 13 residues. The CDR3 region is CASSQDDTGELFF. CDR3 nucleotides: TGCGCCAGCAGCCAAGATGACACCGGGGAGCTGTTTTTT.

V gene TRBV7-9 combines with J gene TRBJ2-5; D is unresolved. This CDR3 is built from 14 residues. The germline V gene has CDR1 SEHNR and CDR2 FQNEAQ (reference sequence). The V end lost 1 base, the J end lost 2 bases, and 8 bases lay between the germline ends. This CDR3 reads CASSLVSNQETQYF. CDR3 nucleotide sequence: TGTGCCAGCAGCTTAGTCTCGAATCAAGAGACCCAGTACTTC. The full variable domain, its missing parts supplied by reference TRBV7-9 and TRBJ2-5, is DTGVSQNPRHKITKRGQNVTFRCDPISEHNRLYWYRQTLGQGPEFLTYFQNEAQLEKSRLLSDRFSAERPKGSFSTLEIQRTEQGDSAMYLCASSLVSNQETQYFGPGTRLLVL.

The rearrangement uses TRBV4-2 and TRBJ2-5; 9 positions match TRBD2. The germline V gene encodes CDR1 LGHNA and CDR2 YNFKEQ. V dropped 1 base and J dropped 5; count of bases not matched to a gene: 5. CDR3 size: 15 residues. CDR3 coding DNA: TGTGCCAGCAGCCAAGGCGGGGGGGCTGGGGAGACCCAGTACTTC. This sequence encodes CASSQGGGAGETQYF.

This clone was found once. The chain recombines TRBV6-1 with TRBJ1-2; no clear D gene. Germline V gene sequence: CDR1 MNHNS, CDR2 SASEGT. The CDR3 totals 16 residues. V was cut by 3 bases and J by 3 bases, with 17 bases left in between. CDR3 nucleotides: TGTGCCAGCAGTGATCGCCCAGCTGAGCTGGACTATGGCTACACCTTC. Protein product: CASSDRPAELDYGYTF.

The chain combines TRBV5-1 with TRBJ2-5; D not certain. This CDR3 region has 11 residues. Germline CDR1 reads SGHRS; CDR2 reads YFSETQ. Trimming shortened V by 0 bases and J by 7 bases, and 4 bases separated the two germline ends. Written as DNA, the CDR3 is TGCGCCAGCAGCTTGGAGGGGACCCAGTACTTC. Translated: CASSLEGTQYF.